This entry lists 27 T cell receptor beta chains sequenced from one sample in a study. In TCRdb, the RT-PCR reads were re-called with MiXCR into one record per CDR3 protein. This table has about 680,000 distinct CDR3 sequences, over 12% appearing once. The sequenced sample was memory CD4+ T cells from blood. Source of these receptors: a female donor in good health, serving as a healthy control.

This chain connects TRBV5-4 to TRBJ2-1; D not resolved. V was pared by 0 bases and J by 8 bases, with 15 bases between. Germline V gene data show CDR1 as SGHNT and CDR2 as YYREEE (reference sequence). The CDR3 runs 15 residues. CDR3 loop: CASSLAAQVLHEQFF. CDR3 DNA sequence: TGTGCCAGCAGCTTGGCCGCTCAGGTTTTGCATGAGCAGTTCTTC. The full variable domain, with the rest looked up from reference TRBV5-4 and TRBJ2-1, is ETGVTQSPTHLIKTRGQQVTLRCSSQSGHNTVSWYQQALGQGPQFIFQYYREEENGRGNFPPRFSGLQFPNYSSELNVNALELDDSALYLCASSLAAQVLHEQFFGPGTRLTVL.

The genes are TRBV12-3 or TRBV12-4 and TRBJ2-5, with 9 bases aligning to TRBD2. V trimming: 0 bases; J trimming: 2 bases; junction bases outside the gene matches: 7. The CDR3 is 17 amino acids. The CDR3 is CASSLALSTSGQETQYF. In nucleotides, the CDR3 is TGTGCCAGCAGTTTAGCGTTAAGTACTAGCGGGCAAGAGACCCAGTACTTC.

This clonotype has only a few counts. The chain recombines TRBV5-6 with TRBJ2-7; D perhaps matches TRBD2 (5 bases). V was pared by 2 bases and J by 1 base, with 10 bases between. The CDR3 runs to 14 residues. Germline CDR1 SGHDT, CDR2 YYEEEE. The CDR3 sequence is CASSFGLKSYEQYF. Written as DNA, the CDR3 is TGTGCCAGCAGCTTTGGACTGAAATCCTACGAGCAGTACTTC.

This clonotype has at least ten counts. The chain uses TRBV7-2 and TRBJ2-3, with 8 bases fitting TRBD1. V shed 4 bases and J 2 bases; nucleotides not matched to a gene: 2. This CDR3 is 14 amino acids long. Germline lookup yields CDR1 SGHTA and CDR2 FQGNSA. The DNA for the CDR3 is TGTGCCAGCAGCTCGGACAGGGCCACAGATACGCAGTATTTT. It is translated as CASSSDRATDTQYF.

In its sample, this clonotype was seen a few times. The CDR3 is CSAIPGTGELFF. CDR3 bases: TGCAGTGCTATACCGGGAACCGGGGAGCTGTTTTTT. This rearrangement joins TRBV20-1 to TRBJ2-2; D may be TRBD2 (5 bases). Germline values: CDR1 DFQATT, CDR2 SNEGSKA (reference sequence). V lost 4 bases and J lost 5, with 8 bases in between. The CDR3 is 12 residues long.

The chain joins TRBV6-2 or TRBV6-3 to TRBJ2-7; TRBD2 might be the D (6 bases). Between the trimmed V and J ends, which lost 5 bases and 9 bases, there was a span of 14 bases. Germline lookup yields CDR1 MNHEY and CDR2 SVGEGT. The CDR3 is 12 residues long. CDR3 sequence: CASSRPGDGQYF. CDR3 coding DNA: TGTGCCAGCAGTCGCCCGGGGGACGGGCAGTACTTC.

The CDR3 is CASSLAFSWEGGNEQFF. DNA for the CDR3: TGTGCCAGCAGCTTAGCTTTTTCGTGGGAGGGCGGGAATGAGCAGTTCTTC. V gene TRBV7-6 combines with J gene TRBJ2-1, with 7 bases that match TRBD2. Germline values: CDR1 SGHVS, CDR2 FNYEAQ. CDR3 size: 17 residues. J gave up 7 bases and V 0 bases, and 12 bases lay outside the gene matches.

The J gene is TRBJ2-2, the V gene TRBV7-2, with D uncertain. V was trimmed by 2 bases and J by 2 bases, leaving 9 bases between them. This CDR3 spans 15 amino acids. Germline V lookup: CDR1 SGHTA, CDR2 FQGNSA. CDR3 DNA: TGTGCCAGCAGCTTAACATACTCAAACACCGGGGAGCTGTTTTTT. This codes for CASSLTYSNTGELFF.

J is TRBJ2-7 and V is TRBV19, with 11 bases that match TRBD2. Trimming at V came to 7 bases and at J to 2 bases, leaving 4 bases not matched to a gene. The CDR3 has 14 residues. Looked up from germline, CDR1 is LNHDA and CDR2 is SQIVND (reference sequence). For the CDR3, the DNA is TGTGCCAGTAAGGGGACTAGCGGCGCCTACGAGCAGTACTTC. This sequence encodes CASKGTSGAYEQYF.

This chain connects TRBV6-5 to TRBJ2-7; a possible D gene is TRBD2 (5 bases). The V gene lost 1 base and the J gene lost 4 bases, with 8 bases spanning the gap. The germline CDR1 and CDR2 sequences are MNHEY and SVGAGI. The CDR3 totals 13 residues. The CDR3 bases are TGTGCCAGCAGTTACTGGAGCGGATACGAGCAGTACTTC. Amino acids: CASSYWSGYEQYF.

The chain is built from TRBV20-1 and TRBJ1-2; 9 bases match TRBD1. Germline CDR1 DFQATT, CDR2 SNEGSKA (reference sequence). The junction had 13 bases not matched to a gene; V was cut back by 1 base and J by 7 bases. This CDR3 region has 16 residues. CDR3 in amino acids: CSARVNPGQGQSGYTF. The DNA for the CDR3 is TGCAGTGCTAGAGTCAACCCAGGACAGGGGCAATCTGGCTACACCTTC.

The rearrangement joins TRBV7-9 to TRBJ1-1; D not certain. CDR1 is SEHNR and CDR2 is FQNEAQ in the germline V gene (reference sequence). The CDR3 covers 13 residues. Deletions cut 3 bases from V and 1 base from J, with 6 bases between. This chain's CDR3 is CASSFEANTEAFF. DNA of the CDR3: TGTGCCAGCAGCTTCGAGGCGAACACTGAAGCTTTCTTT.

The rearrangement joins TRBV28 to TRBJ1-5; D not certain. Germline loops: CDR1 MDHEN, CDR2 SYDVKM. The CDR3 spans 16 residues. Deletions cut 8 bases from V and 2 bases from J, with 19 bases between. CDR3 region: CASQGLRPSGNQPQHF. CDR3 in DNA: TGTGCCAGCCAAGGGTTGAGGCCGTCGGGCAATCAGCCCCAGCATTTT.

V is TRBV27 and J is TRBJ1-4, with D possibly being TRBD1 (6 bases). The CDR3 sequence is 13 residues long. Between the trimmed V and J ends, which lost 6 bases and 8 bases, there was a span of 13 bases. Germline V lookup: CDR1 MNHEY, CDR2 SMNVEV (reference sequence). Written as DNA, the CDR3 is TGTGCCAGCAGGACAGGTGTGGAGGAAAAACTGTTTTTT. Its translation is CASRTGVEEKLFF. Variable domain in full (rest from reference TRBV27 and TRBJ1-4): EAQVTQNPRYLITVTGKKLTVTCSQNMNHEYMSWYRQDPGLGLRQIYYSMNVEVTDKGDVPEGYKVSRKEKRNFPLILESPSPNQTSLYFCASRTGVEEKLFFGSGTQLSVL.

In this sample, this clonotype turned up many times. The rearrangement links TRBV5-1 to TRBJ2-7; D perhaps matches TRBD2 (5 bases). Germline V gene lookup returns CDR1 SGHRS and CDR2 YFSETQ. The length of the CDR3 is 14 residues. V was pared by 7 bases and J by 1 base, with 15 bases between. The CDR3 spells CASARVMESYEQYF. Written as DNA, the CDR3 is TGCGCCAGCGCGAGGGTTATGGAGTCCTACGAGCAGTACTTC. Full variable domain (missing parts from reference TRBV5-1 and TRBJ2-7): KAGVTQTPRYLIKTRGQQVTLSCSPISGHRSVSWYQQTPGQGLQFLFEYFSETQRNKGNFPGRFSGRQFSNSRSEMNVSTLELGDSALYLCASARVMESYEQYFGPGTRLTVT.

This clonotype was seen many times. The chain has TRBV6-5 and TRBJ2-1; 7 bases match TRBD2. Trimming at V came to 6 bases and at J to 0 bases, leaving 5 bases not matched to a gene. CDR3 length equals 15 residues. CDR1 and CDR2 (germline): MNHEY, SVGAGI. CDR3 protein: CASSLREDSYNEQFF. The CDR3 DNA is TGTGCCAGCAGCCTCCGGGAGGACTCCTACAATGAGCAGTTCTTC.

This clonotype was counted a few times. J is TRBJ1-1 and V is TRBV20-1; TRBD1 agrees at 7 bases. The CDR3 is 12 residues long. Germline V CDR1 and CDR2: DFQATT, SNEGSKA (reference sequence). The V gene end was trimmed by 4 bases and the J gene end by 12 bases; junction bases not matched to a gene: 11. CDR3 DNA sequence: TGCAGTGCTAACACAGGGGCAGTGAAAACTTTCTTT. Its translation: CSANTGAVKTFF.

The chain has TRBV6-2 or TRBV6-3 and TRBJ2-2; the D gene could be TRBD1 or TRBD2 (5 bases each). V lost 8 bases and J 2 bases, leaving 9 bases between the germline ends. The germline V gene encodes CDR1 MNHEY and CDR2 SVGEGT. The CDR3 length is 13 residues. This CDR3 is CASRDRNTGELFF. In DNA form, the CDR3 reads TGTGCCAGCCGGGACCGAAACACCGGGGAGCTGTTTTTT.

The table lists this clonotype with a few counts. CDR3 sequence (DNA): TGTGCCAGCAGCTTAGAAGGCGGGAGTAGCAATGAGCAGTTCTTC. Amino acids: CASSLEGGSSNEQFF. The chain has TRBV11-3 and TRBJ2-1, with 7 bases aligning to TRBD2. CDR3 length: 15 amino acids. The V gene end was trimmed by 0 bases and the J gene end by 6 bases; junction bases not matched to a gene: 5. CDR1 and CDR2 (germline): SGHNT, YENEEA.

This clonotype was observed a handful of times. The CDR3 bases are TGTGCCAGCAGCCCCCCCGGGTTAAGGGACACCGGGGAGCTGTTTTTT. Translated: CASSPPGLRDTGELFF. The V call is TRBV7-9, the J call TRBJ2-2; D ambiguous. V lost 5 bases, J lost 3 bases, and 16 bases lay in between. This CDR3 contains 16 residues. The germline gives CDR1 SEHNR, CDR2 FQNEAQ (reference sequence).

The chain has TRBV7-2 and TRBJ2-3; TRBD2 agrees at 15 bases. Germline V gene sequence: CDR1 SGHTA, CDR2 FQGNSA. The trim removed 5 bases at V and 2 bases at J, leaving 8 bases unmatched. This CDR3 contains 18 residues. Here the CDR3 DNA reads TGTGCCAGCAGCCCCCCGGGGACTAGCGGGGGGTTCACAGATACGCAGTATTTT. This sequence encodes CASSPPGTSGGFTDTQYF. Full variable domain (rest looked up from reference TRBV7-2 and TRBJ2-3): GAGVSQSPSNKVTEKGKDVELRCDPISGHTALYWYRQSLGQGLEFLIYFQGNSAPDKSGLPSDRFSAERTGGSVSTLTIQRTQQEDSAVYLCASSPPGTSGGFTDTQYFGPGTRLTVL.

This clonotype was counted only a few times. The rearrangement joins TRBV24-1 to TRBJ2-1; TRBD2 aligns across 13 bases. The CDR3 covers 18 residues. V gave up 5 bases and J gave up 9 bases; unmatched junction bases: 15. The V gene's germline CDR1 is KGHDR and CDR2 SFDVKD. The DNA of the CDR3 is TGTGCCACCAGTGGGACTAGCGGGAGAGCTGAGGACCCGGGTGAGCAGTTCTTC. As protein: CATSGTSGRAEDPGEQFF.

This clonotype has just a few counts. The chain has TRBV12-3 or TRBV12-4 and TRBJ2-7, with 14 bases lining up with TRBD2. V shed 5 bases and J 3 bases; nucleotides not matched to a gene: 6. The CDR3 totals 16 residues. The CDR3 is CASSRLAGGPGYEQYF. The CDR3 DNA is TGTGCCAGCAGTCGACTAGCGGGAGGGCCAGGCTACGAGCAGTACTTC.

The gene calls are TRBV5-6 and TRBJ2-7; D could derive from TRBD1 or TRBD2 (5 bases each). The V gene lost 3 bases and the J gene lost 1 base, with 14 bases spanning the gap. The CDR3 loop spans 15 amino acids. The germline V gene encodes CDR1 SGHDT and CDR2 YYEEEE. CDR3 sequence (DNA): TGTGCCAGCAGCTCCGGGGCGGCAGGGTCCTACGAGCAGTACTTC. Protein product: CASSSGAAGSYEQYF.

In this sample, this clonotype turned up many times. CDR3 nucleotide sequence: TGCGCCAGCAGTGAGTCAGCGGGGGCCTACAATGAGCAGTTCTTC. As protein: CASSESAGAYNEQFF. V is TRBV10-1 and J is TRBJ2-1, with 8 nucleotides matching TRBD2. Germline lookup yields CDR1 WNHNN and CDR2 SYGVQD (reference sequence). The CDR3 totals 15 residues. The V segment lost 0 bases and the J segment 2 bases; nucleotides outside the gene matches: 0.

This clonotype was seen repeatedly, ten times or more. This sequence joins TRBV7-6 and TRBJ2-3; 8 nucleotides agree with TRBD1. Trimming removed 1 base from V and 6 bases from J; junction bases left unmatched: 0. Germline values: CDR1 SGHVS, CDR2 FNYEAQ. This CDR3 has 13 amino acids. CDR3 protein: CASSLDRGDTQYF. DNA for the CDR3: TGTGCCAGCAGCTTAGACAGGGGGGATACGCAGTATTTT.

V gene TRBV10-3 combines with J gene TRBJ2-1; D is perhaps TRBD2 (6 bases). V lost 5 bases, J lost 5 bases, and 22 bases lay in between. CDR3 size: 17 residues. Germline CDR1 is ENHRY and CDR2 is SYGVKD. The CDR3 sequence is CAISFPPGSGPDNEQFF. As DNA, the CDR3 is TGTGCCATCAGTTTCCCACCGGGAAGCGGGCCTGACAATGAGCAGTTCTTC.